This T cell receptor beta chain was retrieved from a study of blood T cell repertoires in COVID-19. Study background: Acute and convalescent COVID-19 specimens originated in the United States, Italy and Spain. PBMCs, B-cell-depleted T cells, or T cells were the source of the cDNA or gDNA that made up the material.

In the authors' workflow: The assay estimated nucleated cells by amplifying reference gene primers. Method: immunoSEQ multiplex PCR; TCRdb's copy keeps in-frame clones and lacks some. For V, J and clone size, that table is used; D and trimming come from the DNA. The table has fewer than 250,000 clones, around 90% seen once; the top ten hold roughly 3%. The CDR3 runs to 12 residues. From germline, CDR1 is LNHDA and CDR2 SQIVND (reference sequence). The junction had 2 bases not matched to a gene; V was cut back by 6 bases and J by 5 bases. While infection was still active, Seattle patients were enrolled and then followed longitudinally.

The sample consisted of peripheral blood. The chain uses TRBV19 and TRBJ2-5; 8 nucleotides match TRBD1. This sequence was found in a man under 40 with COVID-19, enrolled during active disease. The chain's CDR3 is CASRDRGETQYF. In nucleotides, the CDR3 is TGTGCCAGTAGAGACAGGGGCGAGACCCAGTACTTC.